What follows is one T cell receptor (beta chain) and its context. Trimming removed 0 bases at V and 1 base at J, with 13 bases between. The germline V gene encodes CDR1 SGHDT and CDR2 YYEEEE. The CDR3 loop spans 16 amino acids. Replicate PCRs for sorted subsets used 200 to 250 ng DNA; this equaled tens of thousands of T cell genomes. Sequencing used immunoSEQ multiplex PCR; TCRdb keeps in-frame clones, though not all of them. The sample gives some 1.4 million clones, roughly 97% of which show up once; 1.2% is in the top ten. The data derive from a study of shared clonotypes between healthy human individuals. Overall study: Donors were two women and a few men aged 18 to 49.

Sequenced input: naive CD4+ T cells sorted from blood. Subset given: CD45RA+ positively selected. The chain recombines TRBV5-6 with TRBJ1-1; D gene unclear. The source of this sequence is a man aged 30-40 years in good health. The CDR3 here is CASSLGNGPRNTEAFF. CDR3 nucleotides: TGTGCCAGCAGCTTGGGGAACGGCCCTAGGAACACTGAAGCTTTCTTT.